The sequence of this TCR beta chain was determined in a study of brain T cells in children with intractable seizures. Surgery cases with the highest brain T cell transcript signatures were chosen for sequencing. Patients received at least one anti-epileptic drug before surgery. Regarding this clone: The antigen is not known.

Study observations and caveats: Pre-surgery blood may have been undersampled, hiding some clones. Viral specificity was inferred only from CDR3 similarity; HCMV serostatus was unknown.

Libraries were prepared by immunoSEQ multiplex PCR; TCRdb keeps only in-frame clonotypes and omits some of them. The sample includes 110,000 or so clones, under 95% of them seen just once. Trimming removed 5 bases at V and 1 base at J, with 8 bases between. Germline-derived CDR1 and CDR2 are SNHLY and FYNNEI. The CDR3 consists of 14 residues. This chain links TRBV2 with TRBJ2-2; maybe TRBD2 (6 bases). Sequencing was performed on peripheral blood, taken at surgery. This sequence was found in a boy younger than two with hemimegalencephaly and intractable seizures. The CDR3 DNA reads TGTGCCAGCAGTTGGGGAGGGAACACCGGGGAGCTGTTTTTT. It is translated as CASSWGGNTGELFF.